A single sample is the source of the 32 T cell receptor beta chains below, sequenced in a study of blood T cell repertoires in COVID-19. Assay: immunoSEQ multiplex PCR; the TCRdb copy retains only in-frame clones and omits some. The sample carries some 170,000 clones, about 92% recorded once. Sequencing was carried out using peripheral blood. All receptors derive from a man in his 60s with active or convalescent COVID-19.

J is TRBJ2-7 and V is TRBV30; 7 nucleotides match TRBD2. Germline V gene lookup returns CDR1 GTSNPN and CDR2 SVGIG (reference sequence). The CDR3 contains 14 residues. V gave up 0 bases and J gave up 5 bases; unmatched junction bases: 7. The CDR3 nucleotides are TGTGCCTGGAGTGTAAGGGAGGGAATCGACGAGCAGTACTTC. This sequence encodes CAWSVREGIDEQYF.

V and J are TRBV30 and TRBJ1-3, with D hard to call. The ends were cut back, 1 base at V and 3 bases at J, with 13 bases in the middle. The CDR3 spans 15 residues. Germline CDR1 is GTSNPN and CDR2 is SVGIG (reference sequence). Here the CDR3 reads CAWSANRNFGNTIYF. Here the CDR3 DNA reads TGTGCCTGGAGTGCGAACAGAAACTTTGGAAACACCATATATTTT.

The gene calls are TRBV11-2 and TRBJ1-5; 7 bases line up with TRBD1. After removal of 5 bases from V and 7 bases from J, the junction contained 11 bases not matched to a gene. The CDR3 spans 15 residues. Germline V gene sequence: CDR1 SGHAT, CDR2 FQNNGV. CDR3 nucleotide sequence: TGTGCCAGCAGCCGGACCTCGACAGGGCAGCAGCCCCAGCATTTT. It encodes CASSRTSTGQQPQHF.

V usage is TRBV10-3 and J usage is TRBJ2-7, with TRBD2 identical over 8 bases. The length of the CDR3 is 14 residues. Per the germline V gene, CDR1 is ENHRY and CDR2 is SYGVKD. Germline trimming cut 5 bases from V and 1 base from J; bases unmatched to any gene: 4. The CDR3 DNA reads TGTGCCATCAGTCGGGGGGGCCAGTCCTACGAGCAGTACTTC. This encodes CAISRGGQSYEQYF.

This chain uses TRBV28 with TRBJ2-3; TRBD2 agrees at 10 bases. This CDR3 has 17 residues. V trimming: 6 bases; J trimming: 1 base; junction bases outside the gene matches: 10. The germline V gene encodes CDR1 MDHEN and CDR2 SYDVKM. The CDR3 loop reads CASSALAGLRGTDTQYF. CDR3 DNA sequence: TGTGCCAGCAGCGCACTAGCGGGGCTGCGGGGCACAGATACGCAGTATTTT.

The chain recombines TRBV30 with TRBJ1-4; D is possibly TRBD1 (5 bases). The CDR3 covers 13 residues. Germline values: CDR1 GTSNPN, CDR2 SVGIG (reference sequence). Trimming shortened V by 3 bases and J by 4 bases, and 9 bases separated the two germline ends. The CDR3 nucleotides read TGTGCCTGGAGGCGGCAGGGTAATGAAAAACTGTTTTTT. Translated: CAWRRQGNEKLFF.

The rearrangement joins TRBV3-1 (or the pseudogene TRBV3-2) to TRBJ2-5; no clear D. Trimming cost V 2 bases and J 1 base, with 5 bases left between them. This CDR3 spans 13 amino acids. Germline CDR1 is LGHDT and CDR2 is YNNKEL (reference sequence). The CDR3 DNA reads as TGTGCCAGCAGCCAAAGCCTCCAAGAGACCCAGTACTTC. Translation gives CASSQSLQETQYF.

The V and J genes are TRBV4-2 and TRBJ2-7; no firm D call. The CDR3 extends over 14 amino acids. With 1 base removed from V and 4 bases from J, the gap between germline ends came to 11 bases. The germline V gene encodes CDR1 LGHNA and CDR2 YNFKEQ. CDR3 nucleotides: TGTGCCAGCAGCCAAGGTCAGCGATTGTACGAGCAGTACTTC. Its translation is CASSQGQRLYEQYF.

This chain uses TRBV7-2 with TRBJ2-1, with 13 bases fitting TRBD2. The CDR3 spans 15 residues. The V gene's germline CDR1 is SGHTA and CDR2 FQGNSA. V lost 3 bases and J lost 6; bases outside the gene matches: 2. DNA for the CDR3: TGTGCCAGCAGCTTTACTAGCGGGAGGGCCAATGAGCAGTTCTTC. Translated, it gives CASSFTSGRANEQFF.

The V call is TRBV7-2, the J call TRBJ1-1; a weak D match, TRBD1 (5 bases). The CDR3 has 14 amino acids. CDR1 and CDR2 (germline): SGHTA, FQGNSA. The V end was cut by 5 bases, the J end by 4 bases, with 14 bases between. The CDR3 sequence: CASSEGRRGTEAFF. The CDR3 DNA sequence: TGTGCCAGCAGCGAGGGACGGAGGGGCACTGAAGCTTTCTTT.

The V gene is TRBV7-2, the J gene TRBJ2-2; TRBD2 aligns across 7 bases. The CDR3 runs to 14 residues. V shed 8 bases, J shed 6 bases, and the junction held 9 bases outside the gene matches. Germline V lookup: CDR1 SGHTA, CDR2 FQGNSA. The DNA of the CDR3 is TGTGCCAGCCTGGTGGCAGGGAGGGCCGGGGAGCTGTTTTTT. Its translation is CASLVAGRAGELFF.

CDR3 sequence (DNA): TGTGCCACCAGTGATTCGAGGAACACTGAAGCTTTCTTT. This sequence encodes CATSDSRNTEAFF. The V call is TRBV24-1, the J call TRBJ1-1; D uncertain. The CDR3 length is 13 residues. Germline CDR1 and CDR2: KGHDR and SFDVKD. V was pared by 2 bases and J by 1 base, with 4 bases between.

Here the CDR3 reads CASSAYQDSGANVLTF. The CDR3 nucleotides read TGTGCCAGCAGTGCCTATCAGGACTCTGGGGCCAACGTCCTGACTTTC. The chain carries TRBV6-1 and TRBJ2-6; D remains unclear. This CDR3 is built from 16 residues. V lost 4 bases and J lost 0, with 10 bases in between. Germline CDR1 and CDR2: MNHNS and SASEGT.

The rearrangement links TRBV28 to TRBJ1-2; possible D gene TRBD1, 5 bases. V shed 6 bases and J shed 4 bases, with 18 bases lying between them. Germline CDR1 reads MDHEN; CDR2 reads SYDVKM. This CDR3 region has 15 residues. CDR3 protein: CASSTAGVSGYGYTF. CDR3 DNA sequence: TGTGCCAGCAGCACCGCGGGGGTCTCGGGCTATGGCTACACCTTC.

CDR3 DNA: TGTGCCATCCGGCAAGAGAACAGTTTTTCGAACGAGCAGTACTTC. Translation: CAIRQENSFSNEQYF. The chain uses TRBV10-3 and TRBJ2-7; no firm D call. The CDR3 covers 15 residues. CDR1 and CDR2 from the germline V gene are ENHRY and SYGVKD. Trimming took off 8 bases at V and 5 bases at J, with 22 bases between the two ends.

V and J are TRBV5-1 and TRBJ1-1, with D possibly being TRBD1 (6 bases). CDR1 and CDR2 (germline): SGHRS, YFSETQ. Trimming shortened V by 4 bases and J by 3 bases, and 13 bases separated the two germline ends. This CDR3 has 14 residues. The CDR3 region has the DNA TGCGCCAGCAGCCTAACAGGGTTGTACACTGAAGCTTTCTTT. Translating it yields CASSLTGLYTEAFF.

The rearrangement links TRBV19 to TRBJ1-2; D might be TRBD1 (6 bases). V was pared by 7 bases and J by 7 bases, with 22 bases between. The V gene's germline CDR1 is LNHDA and CDR2 SQIVND (reference sequence). CDR3 length: 15 amino acids. The CDR3 loop is CASTEPSTGRRGYTF. Here the CDR3 DNA reads TGTGCCAGTACCGAGCCCTCAACAGGGCGGCGTGGCTACACCTTC.

Only one count was recorded for this clone. The CDR3 spells CASSFRTAYEQYF. The CDR3 region has the DNA TGTGCCAGCAGTTTCAGGACAGCCTACGAGCAGTACTTC. The chain carries TRBV12-3 or TRBV12-4 and TRBJ2-7, with D possibly being TRBD1 (6 bases). The V end was cut by 3 bases, the J end by 2 bases, with 8 bases between. CDR3 length: 13 amino acids.

The gene calls are TRBV9 and TRBJ1-2, with 7 bases that match TRBD1. V lost 4 bases, J lost 5 bases, and 23 bases stayed unmatched. CDR1 is SGDLS and CDR2 is YYNGEE in the germline V gene. The CDR3 length is 19 residues. The CDR3 reads CASSSRGSSRAGGQYGYTF. CDR3 nucleotides: TGTGCCAGCAGCTCCCGAGGGTCTTCGAGGGCAGGGGGTCAATATGGCTACACCTTC.

The rearrangement links TRBV5-1 to TRBJ1-4; D is possibly TRBD1 (5 bases). Germline V lookup: CDR1 SGHRS, CDR2 YFSETQ. Between the trimmed V and J ends, which lost 4 bases and 8 bases, there was a span of 15 bases. The CDR3 runs to 14 residues. CDR3 sequence (DNA): TGCGCCAGCAGCCCCGGGACGGCGGGGGAAAAACTGTTTTTT. Translating it yields CASSPGTAGEKLFF.

This chain uses TRBV27 with TRBJ1-6, with 9 bases aligning to TRBD1. The germline V gene has CDR1 MNHEY and CDR2 SMNVEV (reference sequence). Losses at the gene ends were 0 bases for V and 6 bases for J; bases not matched to a gene: 0. The CDR3 totals 15 residues. The CDR3 DNA is TGTGCCAGCAGTTTATCGACAGGGGGTAATTCACCCCTCCACTTT. Protein: CASSLSTGGNSPLHF.

The gene calls are TRBV30 and TRBJ2-3, with TRBD2 as a possible D gene (6 bases). CDR1 and CDR2 (germline): GTSNPN, SVGIG (reference sequence). V shed 4 bases and J shed 4 bases, with 15 bases lying between them. The CDR3 sequence is 14 residues long. The CDR3 region has the DNA TGTGCCTGGAATGGGGGAGGTCTCCCAGATACGCAGTATTTT. Amino acid sequence: CAWNGGGLPDTQYF.

The CDR3 region has the DNA TGTGCCAGCAGCCTCAGACAGGGGGTCTTATCCTACGAGCAGTACTTC. It encodes CASSLRQGVLSYEQYF. The chain employs TRBV3-1 (or the pseudogene TRBV3-2) and TRBJ2-7; 9 nucleotides agree with TRBD1. This CDR3 contains 16 residues. J was trimmed by 1 base and V by 4 bases; bases with no gene match: 8. CDR1 and CDR2 from the germline V gene are LGHDT and YNNKEL (reference sequence).

The chain employs TRBV4-1 and TRBJ1-5; 7 nucleotides align to TRBD1. The V and J ends lost 3 bases and 3 bases, in that order; junction bases with no gene match: 5. Germline-derived CDR1 and CDR2 are MGHRA and YSYEKL. The CDR3 is 15 residues long. Here the CDR3 reads CASSQVGGNNQPQHF. The CDR3 coding sequence is TGCGCCAGCAGCCAGGTAGGGGGCAACAATCAGCCCCAGCATTTT.

This CDR3 is CASSKRQGGSTEAFF. CDR3 DNA: TGTGCCAGTAGTAAGCGGCAGGGGGGTTCCACTGAAGCTTTCTTT. This chain links TRBV19 with TRBJ1-1; 7 nucleotides align to TRBD1. The ends lost 4 bases at V and 4 bases at J; junction bases unmatched: 9. CDR1 and CDR2 from the germline V gene are LNHDA and SQIVND (reference sequence). The CDR3 is 15 residues long.

The rearrangement uses TRBV13 and TRBJ2-1, with D tentatively TRBD2 (5 bases). The V end was cut by 4 bases, the J end by 0 bases, with 13 bases between. The CDR3 length is 16 residues. Germline CDR1 and CDR2: PRHDT and FYEKMQ (reference sequence). CDR3 sequence (DNA): TGTGCCAGCAGCTCTGGCGGGCCTAGCTCCTACAATGAGCAGTTCTTC. Its translation is CASSSGGPSSYNEQFF.

This clone was seen a single time. The V and J genes are TRBV5-8 and TRBJ1-5; D is ambiguous. CDR1 is SGHTS, CDR2 YDEGEE, per germline. The CDR3 runs 17 residues. V gave up 0 bases and J gave up 0 bases, with 13 bases separating them. The CDR3 DNA sequence: TGTGCCAGCAGCTTGGCCTTCAGTTCTTATAGCAATCAGCCCCAGCATTTT. It encodes CASSLAFSSYSNQPQHF.

The chain has TRBV11-2 and TRBJ2-5, with 7 bases that match TRBD2. Germline loops: CDR1 SGHAT, CDR2 FQNNGV. V lost 1 base, J lost 5 bases, and 1 base stayed unmatched. This CDR3 contains 13 residues. CDR3 residues: CASSLGLAETQYF. CDR3 nucleotides: TGTGCCAGCAGCTTAGGACTAGCCGAGACCCAGTACTTC.

This clone was seen a single time. This sequence joins TRBV19 and TRBJ1-4; a possible D gene is TRBD1 (5 bases). CDR1 LNHDA and CDR2 SQIVND come from the germline V gene (reference sequence). V lost 5 bases and J 6 bases, leaving 13 bases between the germline ends. This CDR3 is built from 14 residues. CDR3 DNA sequence: TGTGCCAGTAGTTGGCAGGGAGGGGATGAAAAACTGTTTTTT. Amino acids: CASSWQGGDEKLFF.

V usage is TRBV10-1 and J usage is TRBJ2-3, with 10 bases identical to TRBD1. The CDR3 contains 16 residues. Germline CDR1 and CDR2: WNHNN and SYGVQD (reference sequence). J was trimmed by 0 bases and V by 8 bases; bases with no gene match: 8. CDR3 region: CASGYGQGESTDTQYF. In DNA form, the CDR3 reads TGCGCCAGCGGCTACGGACAGGGGGAAAGCACAGATACGCAGTATTTT.

The genes are TRBV27 and TRBJ1-5, with 8 positions matching TRBD1. The CDR3 covers 16 residues. Germline V lookup: CDR1 MNHEY, CDR2 SMNVEV (reference sequence). V was clipped by 5 bases and J by 3 bases; unmatched bases: 9. CDR3 residues: CASSLHGQGANQPQHF. CDR3 in DNA: TGTGCCAGCAGTCTACACGGACAGGGAGCCAATCAGCCCCAGCATTTT.

This clone is judged medium-sized. The chain carries TRBV5-4 and TRBJ2-3, with a tentative D call TRBD1 (5 bases). Trimming pared 4 bases from V and 1 base from J, leaving 16 bases between. This CDR3 region has 16 residues. From germline, CDR1 is SGHNT and CDR2 YYREEE (reference sequence). CDR3 in DNA: TGTGCCAGCAGCGGGGCGGCGGACCAAGGCACAGATACGCAGTATTTT. Its translation is CASSGAADQGTDTQYF.